These 30 T cell receptor beta chains originate from one sample sequenced in a study of blood T cell repertoires in COVID-19 (dated by TCRdb to about 2020). The receptor library was made with the immunoSEQ multiplex PCR assay. This is the immuneACCESS table as TCRdb keeps it, with only in-frame sequences that have V and J called. A part of the clones is gone; compared with another copy, unresolved V genes explain less than half, and the rest is unexplained. The sample table holds some 290,000 clones, of which under 95% were seen once. Of the sample, about 2.5% is held by the ten largest clones. Material for sequencing was PBMCs or T cells enriched from blood (not recorded which). Source of these receptors: a woman aged 40 to 50 with acute COVID-19.

The rearrangement links TRBV5-1 to TRBJ2-1, with TRBD2 as a possible D gene (5 bases). CDR1 and CDR2 (germline): SGHRS, YFSETQ. This CDR3 is built from 16 residues. V was pared by 0 bases and J by 0 bases, with 10 bases between. The CDR3 region is CASSLDSGSSYNEQFF. The CDR3 DNA follows: TGCGCCAGCAGCTTGGATTCTGGGAGCTCCTACAATGAGCAGTTCTTC.

This chain links TRBV7-2 with TRBJ1-2; D may be TRBD1 (6 bases). The CDR3 covers 12 residues. CDR1 SGHTA and CDR2 FQGNSA come from the germline V gene. Trimming took 5 bases from V and 5 from J, leaving 9 bases between them. CDR3 residues: CASSVGAYGYTF. CDR3 bases: TGTGCCAGCAGCGTGGGGGCGTATGGCTACACCTTC.

This chain connects TRBV6-5 to TRBJ2-7; 7 nucleotides line up with TRBD2. The ends lost 7 bases at V and 4 bases at J; junction bases unmatched: 10. The CDR3 runs to 14 residues. Looked up from germline, CDR1 is MNHEY and CDR2 is SVGAGI. CDR3 region: CASNPGGSRYEQYF. The DNA for the CDR3 is TGTGCCAGCAACCCGGGCGGGAGCCGGTACGAGCAGTACTTC.

The chain uses TRBV19 and TRBJ1-1; possible D gene TRBD1, 6 bases. CDR3 length equals 20 residues. V was cut by 2 bases and J by 0 bases, with 25 bases left in between. The germline gives CDR1 LNHDA, CDR2 SQIVND (reference sequence). CDR3 in amino acids: CASSIFILRRSGALNTEAFF. The CDR3 nucleotides read TGTGCCAGTAGTATATTTATCCTGAGACGATCAGGGGCCCTGAACACTGAAGCTTTCTTT.

There are a few counts of this clone. CDR3 loop: CASSYTPGTEAFF. The CDR3 DNA is TGTGCCAGCAGTTACACCCCCGGGACTGAAGCTTTCTTT. The chain joins TRBV6-5 to TRBJ1-1, with D unclear. The ends were cut back, 2 bases at V and 5 bases at J, with 9 bases in the middle. Germline V gene data show CDR1 as MNHEY and CDR2 as SVGAGI. The CDR3 contains 13 residues.

The chain links TRBV28 to TRBJ2-7; D remains unclear. Germline-derived CDR1 and CDR2 are MDHEN and SYDVKM. There are 11 residues in the CDR3. Trimming left V 5 bases short and J 2 bases short, with 4 bases between. In nucleotides, the CDR3 is TGTGCCAGCAGTACTACCTACGAGCAGTACTTC. Translating gives CASSTTYEQYF.

A single count supports this clone. The chain couples TRBV18 to TRBJ1-2; 10 nucleotides match TRBD1. This CDR3 spans 13 amino acids. J gave up 7 bases and V 3 bases, and 2 bases lay outside the gene matches. Germline assignment: CDR1 KGHSH and CDR2 LQKENI. CDR3 loop: CASSPGQGFGYTF. CDR3 bases: TGTGCCAGCTCACCGGGACAGGGGTTTGGCTACACCTTC. The full variable domain, with the rest looked up from reference TRBV18 and TRBJ1-2, is NAGVMQNPRHLVRRRGQEARLRCSPMKGHSHVYWYRQLPEEGLKFMVYLQKENIIDESGMPKERFSAEFPKEGPSILRIQQVVRGDSAAYFCASSPGQGFGYTFGSGTRLTVV.

The J gene is TRBJ2-7, the V gene TRBV5-1; 10 bases map to TRBD1. With 0 bases clipped from V and 2 bases from J, the junction kept 11 bases outside the gene matches. CDR3 size: 18 residues. From germline, CDR1 is SGHRS and CDR2 YFSETQ. The CDR3 DNA reads as TGCGCCAGCAGCTTGGCCCCTCCGGGACAGGGGACCGCCTACGAGCAGTACTTC. Protein sequence: CASSLAPPGQGTAYEQYF.

The chain employs TRBV5-4 and TRBJ1-1, with TRBD1 matching over 12 bases. CDR3 size: 17 residues. Germline CDR1 and CDR2: SGHNT and YYREEE (reference sequence). V was pared by 0 bases and J by 3 bases, with 6 bases of the junction left unmatched. In DNA form, the CDR3 reads TGTGCCAGCAGCTTGGCCGGGACAGGGGGCATAGACACTGAAGCTTTCTTT. Translation gives CASSLAGTGGIDTEAFF.

The chain uses TRBV25-1 and TRBJ1-1; D perhaps matches TRBD1 (5 bases). This CDR3 has 14 residues. The ends were cut back, 7 bases at V and 4 bases at J, with 16 bases in the middle. CDR1 and CDR2 from the germline V gene are MGHDK and SYGVNS. This chain's CDR3 is CASTYGGGGTEAFF. The CDR3 coding sequence is TGTGCCAGCACCTACGGGGGTGGGGGCACTGAAGCTTTCTTT.

This CDR3 is CASSKDRGLNTEAFF. The DNA of the CDR3 is TGCGCCAGCAGCAAGGACAGAGGGTTGAACACTGAAGCTTTCTTT. The chain joins TRBV5-1 to TRBJ1-1; D possibly corresponds to TRBD1 (6 bases). The CDR3 contains 15 residues. Trimming took 4 bases from V and 0 from J, leaving 13 bases between them. CDR1 is SGHRS and CDR2 is YFSETQ in the germline V gene.

The rearrangement links TRBV3-1 (or the pseudogene TRBV3-2) to TRBJ1-6; possibly TRBD1 for D (5 bases). CDR1 is LGHDT and CDR2 is YNNKEL in the germline V gene (reference sequence). V lost 4 bases and J 6 bases, leaving 10 bases between the germline ends. The CDR3 is 14 amino acids. CDR3 nucleotides: TGTGCCAGCAGCCTACGACAGACTAATTCACCCCTCCACTTT. Translated: CASSLRQTNSPLHF.

The rearrangement uses TRBV7-8 and TRBJ1-5; D is unclear. This CDR3 contains 16 residues. The germline V and J ends were trimmed by 5 bases and 0 bases, with 14 bases remaining between them. The germline V gene has CDR1 SGHVS and CDR2 FQNEAQ. The CDR3 bases are TGTGCCAGCAGCCCACGGGGTCAAAATAGCAATCAGCCCCAGCATTTT. Encoded protein: CASSPRGQNSNQPQHF.

V and J are TRBV5-1 and TRBJ1-6; D uncertain. With 0 bases removed from V and 8 bases from J, the gap between germline ends came to 9 bases. In germline, CDR1 is SGHRS, CDR2 YFSETQ. The CDR3 spans 14 residues. For the CDR3, the DNA is TGCGCCAGCAGCTTGGAAATGGCGGATTCACCCCTCCACTTT. This codes for CASSLEMADSPLHF. The full variable domain, completed using reference TRBV5-1 and TRBJ1-6, is KAGVTQTPRYLIKTRGQQVTLSCSPISGHRSVSWYQQTPGQGLQFLFEYFSETQRNKGNFPGRFSGRQFSNSRSEMNVSTLELGDSALYLCASSLEMADSPLHFGNGTRLTVT.

This chain uses TRBV6-1 with TRBJ1-2; 7 nucleotides agree with TRBD1. The V and J ends lost 4 bases and 8 bases, in that order; junction bases with no gene match: 16. The germline V gene encodes CDR1 MNHNS and CDR2 SASEGT. The CDR3 runs 16 residues. This chain's CDR3 is CASSGRTGKGYIGYTF. CDR3 nucleotide sequence: TGTGCCAGCAGTGGCCGGACAGGCAAGGGATATATAGGCTACACCTTC.

This chain's CDR3 is CASSPTSGGYGYTF. The CDR3 DNA follows: TGTGCCAGCTCACCGACCAGCGGAGGGTATGGCTACACCTTC. The chain recombines TRBV18 with TRBJ1-2, with unresolved D. This CDR3 region has 14 residues. V dropped 3 bases and J dropped 5 bases, with 13 bases sitting between them. CDR1 is KGHSH and CDR2 is LQKENI in the germline V gene.

The chain is built from TRBV27 and TRBJ1-4; 8 bases fit TRBD1. Germline CDR1 and CDR2: MNHEY and SMNVEV (reference sequence). Unmatched junction bases numbered 5, after V lost 7 bases and J lost 7 bases. This CDR3 comprises 13 residues. The CDR3 DNA reads TGTGCCAGCAAAGGACAGGGCGGTGAAAAACTGTTTTTT. Its protein is CASKGQGGEKLFF. Full variable domain (missing parts from reference TRBV27 and TRBJ1-4): EAQVTQNPRYLITVTGKKLTVTCSQNMNHEYMSWYRQDPGLGLRQIYYSMNVEVTDKGDVPEGYKVSRKEKRNFPLILESPSPNQTSLYFCASKGQGGEKLFFGSGTQLSVL.

The chain joins TRBV7-2 to TRBJ1-3; TRBD1 might be the D (5 bases). The CDR3 extends over 15 amino acids. Germline V lookup: CDR1 SGHTA, CDR2 FQGNSA. Trimming left V 1 base short and J 0 bases short, with 7 bases between. In DNA, the CDR3 is TGTGCCAGCAGCTTAGGGACATACTCTGGAAACACCATATATTTT. Its protein is CASSLGTYSGNTIYF.

The gene calls are TRBV7-9 and TRBJ1-1; 11 nucleotides line up with TRBD1. The CDR3 is made up of 18 amino acids. From germline, CDR1 is SEHNR and CDR2 FQNEAQ (reference sequence). V was clipped by 2 bases and J by 5 bases; unmatched bases: 13. The DNA for the CDR3 is TGTGCCAGCAGCTTAACCCCGGGACAGGGGGGAGGTGGAACTGAAGCTTTCTTT. Its protein product is CASSLTPGQGGGGTEAFF.

V gene TRBV28 combines with J gene TRBJ1-2; perhaps TRBD1 as D (5 bases). This CDR3 spans 14 amino acids. Germline values: CDR1 MDHEN, CDR2 SYDVKM. The ends were cut back, 7 bases at V and 5 bases at J, with 17 bases in the middle. CDR3 nucleotides: TGTGCCAGCACCTTGGGGCCGCAGGTGTATGGCTACACCTTC. Amino acid sequence: CASTLGPQVYGYTF.

The rearrangement uses TRBV19 and TRBJ1-1; D is ambiguous. V lost 3 bases and J lost 0, with 5 bases in between. This CDR3 spans 13 amino acids. Germline CDR1 and CDR2: LNHDA and SQIVND (reference sequence). The CDR3 nucleotides are TGTGCCAGTAGTATCGTTCTGAACACTGAAGCTTTCTTT. Translated: CASSIVLNTEAFF. Filled out from reference TRBV19 and TRBJ1-1, the complete variable domain reads DGGITQSPKYLFRKEGQNVTLSCEQNLNHDAMYWYRQDPGQGLRLIYYSQIVNDFQKGDIAEGYSVSREKKESFPLTVTSAQKNPTAFYLCASSIVLNTEAFFGQGTRLTVV.

This clone showed up just once. V and J are TRBV24-1 and TRBJ2-1; TRBD2 matches 12 bases. The CDR3 extends over 16 amino acids. V gave up 0 bases and J gave up 8 bases; unmatched junction bases: 4. Germline CDR1 and CDR2: KGHDR and SFDVKD. CDR3 nucleotide sequence: TGTGCCACCAGTGATTTGAGGGCTAGCGGGAGGGATGAGCAGTTCTTC. It yields the protein CATSDLRASGRDEQFF.

V gene TRBV5-1 combines with J gene TRBJ1-6, with 11 positions matching TRBD1. The trim removed 0 bases at V and 10 bases at J, leaving 3 bases unmatched. Germline CDR1 is SGHRS and CDR2 is YFSETQ. This CDR3 is built from 15 residues. DNA for the CDR3: TGCGCCAGCAGCTTGGGGGACAGGGGGTCCTCACCCCTCCACTTT. Translating gives CASSLGDRGSSPLHF. Together with reference TRBV5-1 and TRBJ1-6, the CDR3 gives the full variable domain: KAGVTQTPRYLIKTRGQQVTLSCSPISGHRSVSWYQQTPGQGLQFLFEYFSETQRNKGNFPGRFSGRQFSNSRSEMNVSTLELGDSALYLCASSLGDRGSSPLHFGNGTRLTVT.

The rearrangement links TRBV11-3 to TRBJ2-3, with 9 bases that match TRBD2. The V gene end was trimmed by 5 bases and the J gene end by 6 bases; junction bases not matched to a gene: 15. The CDR3 has 17 amino acids. From germline, CDR1 is SGHNT and CDR2 YENEEA. The CDR3 spells CASSPDGLARKSDTQYF. CDR3 coding DNA: TGTGCCAGCAGCCCTGACGGACTAGCGAGGAAGTCGGATACGCAGTATTTT.

This clone was observed a single time. The chain joins TRBV25-1 to TRBJ1-6; D call uncertain. V shed 3 bases and J shed 7 bases, with 13 bases lying between them. There are 15 residues in the CDR3. Germline CDR1 is MGHDK and CDR2 is SYGVNS. CDR3 in DNA: TGTGCCAGCAGTGAGGCCGGCCGGGAGAATTCACCCCTCCACTTT. It is translated as CASSEAGRENSPLHF.

The chain combines TRBV13 with TRBJ2-7; tentative D call: TRBD2 (6 bases). The CDR3 is made up of 14 amino acids. Deletions cut 2 bases from V and 7 bases from J, with 15 bases between. CDR1 PRHDT and CDR2 FYEKMQ come from the germline V gene (reference sequence). As DNA, the CDR3 is TGTGCCAGCAGCTTACCTGGGGGGTTTGGGGAGCAGTACTTC. Its translation: CASSLPGGFGEQYF.

J is TRBJ2-1 and V is TRBV2; 7 nucleotides align to TRBD2. V lost 4 bases and J lost 10; bases outside the gene matches: 7. The germline gives CDR1 SNHLY, CDR2 FYNNEI. The CDR3 sequence is 13 residues long. CDR3 sequence (DNA): TGTGCCAGCAGTGGTGGACTAGGAGGCGAGCAGTTCTTC. It encodes CASSGGLGGEQFF.

CDR3 sequence reads: CSAQRGVGSYEQYF. CDR3 in DNA: TGCAGCGCCCAACGGGGGGTTGGCTCCTACGAGCAGTACTTC. V is TRBV29-1 and J is TRBJ2-7, with TRBD2 matching 7 bases. Trimming at V came to 7 bases and at J to 0 bases, leaving 9 bases not matched to a gene. Germline V gene data show CDR1 as SQVTM and CDR2 as ANQGSEA. The CDR3 contains 14 residues.

V is TRBV5-4 and J is TRBJ2-3; D is possibly TRBD2 (5 bases). The V end lost 4 bases, the J end lost 2 bases, and 11 bases lay between the germline ends. The V gene's germline CDR1 is SGHNT and CDR2 YYREEE (reference sequence). The CDR3 runs to 14 residues. CDR3 sequence (DNA): TGTGCCAGCAGCCCCCGTCTAGCCACAGATACGCAGTATTTT. Protein: CASSPRLATDTQYF.

Here the CDR3 reads CASSQRGAIEAFF. CDR3 in DNA: TGTGCCAGCAGCCAACGGGGGGCGATTGAAGCTTTCTTT. The V call is TRBV7-2, the J call TRBJ1-1; TRBD1 is a possible D gene (6 bases). V lost 5 bases and J lost 7, with 14 bases in between. The CDR3 runs to 13 residues. Germline lookup yields CDR1 SGHTA and CDR2 FQGNSA.